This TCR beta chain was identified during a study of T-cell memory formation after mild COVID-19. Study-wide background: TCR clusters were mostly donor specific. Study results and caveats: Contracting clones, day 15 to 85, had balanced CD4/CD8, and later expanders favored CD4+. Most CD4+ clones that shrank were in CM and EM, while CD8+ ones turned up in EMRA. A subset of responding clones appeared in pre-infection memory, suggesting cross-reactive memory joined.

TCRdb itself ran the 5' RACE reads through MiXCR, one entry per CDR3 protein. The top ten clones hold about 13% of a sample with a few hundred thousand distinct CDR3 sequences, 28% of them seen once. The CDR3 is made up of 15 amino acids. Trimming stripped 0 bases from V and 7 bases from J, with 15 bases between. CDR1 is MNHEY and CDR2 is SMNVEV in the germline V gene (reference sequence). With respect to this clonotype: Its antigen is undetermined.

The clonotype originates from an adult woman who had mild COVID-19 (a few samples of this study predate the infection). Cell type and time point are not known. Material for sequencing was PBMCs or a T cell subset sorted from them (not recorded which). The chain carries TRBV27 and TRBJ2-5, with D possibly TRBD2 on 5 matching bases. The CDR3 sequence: CASSLSGSSAGTQYF. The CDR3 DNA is TGTGCCAGCAGTTTATCGGGTAGCAGCGCGGGGACCCAGTACTTC.